This T cell receptor (beta chain) was observed in a study of CD8+CD57+ T cells in acquired aplastic anemia. Whole-study findings and limits: A set of approximately 30 CD8+ CDR3 sequences was shared between patients and controls, and these sequences appeared highly expressed in patients.

Remarks on this clonotype: What it recognizes is unknown.

Those patients picked for sequencing had displayed CD8+CD57+ cell expansion on flow cytometry. Severe acquired aplastic anemia was present in every patient. TCR beta VDJ combinations and CDR3 sequences were profiled from genomic DNA. TCRdb ran MiXCR on the reads and lists one entry per CDR3 protein. Here the sample spans some 200,000 distinct CDR3 sequences, approximately 48% being singletons. There are 16 residues in the CDR3. The V gene end was trimmed by 5 bases and the J gene end by 3 bases; junction bases not matched to a gene: 6. The sample was sorted CD4+, CD8+, or CD8+CD57+ T cells (not recorded which) from PBMCs. The TCR was taken from a human donor with aplastic anemia. This chain uses TRBV12-3 or TRBV12-4 with TRBJ1-5, with TRBD1 identical over 11 bases. CDR3 loop: CASSDRTGGINQPQHF. The CDR3 region has the DNA TGTGCCAGCAGTGACAGGACAGGGGGCATCAATCAGCCCCAGCATTTT.